This T cell receptor (beta chain) is drawn from a study of T cell responses to AZD1222 COVID-19 vaccine. The CDR3 consists of 13 residues. V dropped 3 bases and J dropped 4 bases, with 9 bases sitting between them. Germline-derived CDR1 and CDR2 are SGHTA and FQGNSA. The method was immunoSEQ multiplex PCR; TCRdb's version includes in-frame clones alone and lacks a portion of them. The sample has 85,000 to 120,000 clones; less than 95% are singletons. Analysis merged second doses at about 4 or about 12 weeks. Study-wide findings and caveats: Variant regions that are unmutated are reportedly the target of nearly half of spike-specific TCRs. The span of vaccine-associated CD4 TCRs extended across spike, with dominance at 160-218 and 743-854. Mostly white British, mostly female donors; authors suggested clonal diversity may be underestimated.

Details on this clone: Its target is not known.

The sequence derives from an adult who received the AZD1222 COVID-19 vaccine. This sequence joins TRBV7-2 and TRBJ2-5; D gene unclear. The material was peripheral blood, obtained 28 days after the second AZD1222 dose. The CDR3 here is CASSFFSLETQYF. CDR3 sequence (DNA): TGTGCCAGCAGCTTTTTCAGTCTAGAGACCCAGTACTTC. Variable domain in full (rest from reference TRBV7-2 and TRBJ2-5): GAGVSQSPSNKVTEKGKDVELRCDPISGHTALYWYRQSLGQGLEFLIYFQGNSAPDKSGLPSDRFSAERTGGSVSTLTIQRTQQEDSAVYLCASSFFSLETQYFGPGTRLLVL.